These 4 T cell receptor beta chains share one sample of origin, sequenced in a study of blood T cell repertoires in COVID-19. Repertoires were generated with immunoSEQ multiplex PCR, while TCRdb's copy carries only in-frame clones and drops some. Among 100,000 to 150,000 clones listed, approximately 85% were seen once. The sample taken for sequencing was peripheral blood. Receptors originate from a woman aged 80 or over with COVID-19, enrolled during active disease.

The chain uses TRBV25-1 and TRBJ1-5; D not resolved. V was shortened by 4 bases and J by 4 bases, with 8 bases between the two germline ends. The CDR3 is 13 residues long. Germline V gene data show CDR1 as MGHDK and CDR2 as SYGVNS. Written as DNA, the CDR3 is TGTGCCAGCAGTGCGGCGGGAAATCAGCCCCAGCATTTT. Amino acid sequence: CASSAAGNQPQHF.

The J gene is TRBJ1-4, the V gene TRBV4-3, with 12 bases fitting TRBD1. Germline V lookup: CDR1 LGHNA, CDR2 YSLEER. The CDR3 contains 14 residues. J gave up 7 bases and V 4 bases, and 1 base lay outside the gene matches. The DNA for the CDR3 is TGCGCCAGCAGCCCGGGACAGGGGGCTGAAAAACTGTTTTTT. This codes for CASSPGQGAEKLFF.

This clone appeared once. The V call is TRBV4-2, the J call TRBJ2-7, with 10 bases fitting TRBD2. The CDR3 is 15 amino acids. The V gene end was trimmed by 0 bases and the J gene end by 9 bases; junction bases not matched to a gene: 8. The germline gives CDR1 LGHNA, CDR2 YNFKEQ. The CDR3 coding sequence is TGTGCCAGCAGCCAAGACGCCGGACTAGCGGCGGGGCAGTACTTC. Residues: CASSQDAGLAAGQYF.

V gene TRBV28 combines with J gene TRBJ1-3; weak D call: TRBD1 (5 bases). Trimming took 4 bases from V and 3 from J, leaving 16 bases between them. Looked up from germline, CDR1 is MDHEN and CDR2 is SYDVKM. The CDR3 length is 16 residues. CDR3 sequence reads: CASSSPKGAFGNTIYF. In nucleotides, the CDR3 is TGTGCCAGCAGTTCGCCTAAAGGGGCTTTTGGAAACACCATATATTTT.